This T cell receptor beta chain was sequenced during a study of T cell repertoires in cytomegalovirus infection. This clonotype occurred many times. TCRdb re-derived calls from the reads in MiXCR, one entry per CDR3 protein. There are around 440,000 distinct CDR3 sequences in the sample; roughly 10% occur only once, and 10% to 13% lies in the top ten. Unmatched junction bases numbered 4, after V lost 1 base and J lost 5 bases. Germline V gene sequence: CDR1 SGHTA, CDR2 FQGNSA. This CDR3 contains 15 residues. This clonotype originated in a human donor in good health (CMV status not recorded). Some clones in this sample may be carry-over from other donors' samples. The sample comprised PBMCs. The chain couples TRBV7-2 to TRBJ2-2, with TRBD2 matching over 7 bases. The CDR3 nucleotides are TGTGCCAGCAGCTTAGGCGGGAGAATGACCGGGGAGCTGTTTTTT. The encoded protein is CASSLGGRMTGELFF.